The rows below give T cell receptor beta chains drawn from one sample of a study of T cell responses to AZD1222 COVID-19 vaccine. Only in-frame clones appear in the TCRdb table, and some are missing; sequencing was by immunoSEQ multiplex PCR. Seen here are 150,000 to 180,000 clones, roughly nine tenths observed once, and the top ten hold 5.5% to 6%. The sequencing here drew on peripheral blood, taken on day 0 of MenACWY control vaccination. These receptors all stem from an adult in good health. Each CDR3 is given with its conserved first and last residue. The D gene is left open where the match is weak. Clone size, where shown, is once, few, many, or a class for clones that have expanded.

TRBJ2-7 TRBV19 TRBD1 NA 15 TGTGCCAGTAGTACAGCCGGGACAGGGGGCCACGAGCAGTACTTC CASSTAGTGGHEQYF
TRBJ2-7 TRBV7-2 NA NA 13 TGTGCCAGCAGCTTAGAGGGTCGGGGGGAGCAGTACTTC CASSLEGRGEQYF
TRBJ1-4 TRBV4-1 TRBD1 few 19 TGCGCCAGCAGCCAAGACGAAGGTGGGACAGGGGCAACTAATGAAAAACTGTTTTTT CASSQDEGGTGATNEKLFF
TRBJ2-7 TRBV12-5 TRBD1 NA 15 TGTGCTAGTGGTCCCGTTGGGACAGGGGGCAACGAGCAGTACTTC CASGPVGTGGNEQYF
TRBJ2-5 TRBV6-5 NA NA 12 TGTGCCAGCAGGACTTGGCAGGAGCGGTGGTACTTC CASRTWQERWYF
TRBJ2-7 TRBV9 NA NA 13 TGTGCCAGCAGCACAGGACCAGACTACGAGCAGTACTTC CASSTGPDYEQYF
TRBJ1-2 TRBV7-9 NA NA 14 TGTGCCAGCAGCTCCGGGGCCCATAACTATGGCTACACCTTC CASSSGAHNYGYTF
TRBJ1-3 TRBV7-9 NA few 11 TGTGCCAGCAGCTTATCCGGGCCCATATATTTT CASSLSGPIYF
TRBJ1-5 TRBV11-2 TRBD1 NA 15 TGTGCCAGCAGCCGGACAGGGGAAAGCAATCAGCCCCAGCATTTT CASSRTGESNQPQHF
TRBJ2-3 TRBV4-3 NA once 16 TGCGCCAGCAGCCAAGTCTTCCCGTTGGGCACAGATACGCAGTATTTT CASSQVFPLGTDTQYF